The entry that follows covers one TCR beta chain sequence. The antigen remains unidentified. The source of the sample is a study of cytomegalovirus exposure and HLA in healthy donors. Findings and limits, study-wide: Sequencing depth roughly uniform across donors was assumed in presence/absence analyses. CMV serostatus alone was available as immune exposure information.

Healthy people donating bone marrow made up the donors. The PCR had 60 Vbeta and 13 Jbeta primers. Data came from immunoSEQ multiplex PCR; TCRdb stores just in-frame clones and leaves some out. The table includes 150,000 to 200,000 clones, 65% to 85% detected once. Germline values: CDR1 KGHSH, CDR2 LQKENI. The CDR3 extends over 14 amino acids. The ends were cut back, 0 bases at V and 0 bases at J, with 5 bases in the middle. The chain employs TRBV18 and TRBJ1-2; no reliable D call. Sequencing was done on a sample of PBMCs. This TCR was sampled from a girl between 10 and 17 years old in good health and CMV-seropositive. CDR3 nucleotides: TGTGCCAGCTCACCACCAGCCACTAACTATGGCTACACCTTC. This encodes CASSPPATNYGYTF.